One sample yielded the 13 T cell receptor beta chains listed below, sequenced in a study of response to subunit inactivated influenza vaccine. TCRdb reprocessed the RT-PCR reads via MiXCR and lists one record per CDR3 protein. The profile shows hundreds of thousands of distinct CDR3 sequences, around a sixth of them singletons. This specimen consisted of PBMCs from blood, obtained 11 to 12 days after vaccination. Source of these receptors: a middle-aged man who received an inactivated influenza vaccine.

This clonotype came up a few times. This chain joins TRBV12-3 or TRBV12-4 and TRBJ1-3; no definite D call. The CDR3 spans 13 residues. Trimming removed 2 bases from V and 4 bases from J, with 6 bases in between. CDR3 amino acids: CASSLQIGNTIYF. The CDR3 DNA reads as TGTGCCAGCAGTTTACAGATCGGAAACACCATATATTTT.

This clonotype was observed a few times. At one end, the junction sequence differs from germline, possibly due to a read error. Written as DNA, the CDR3 is TGTGCTAGCAGCTTGACCAGGGGGACCGTACTCGATGAGCAGTTCTTC. Translating it yields CASSLTRGTVLDEQFF. The V and J genes are TRBV7-7 and TRBJ2-1, with 7 bases lining up with TRBD1. CDR1 is SSHAT, CDR2 FNYEAQ, per germline (reference sequence). This CDR3 region has 16 residues. The whole variable domain, remainder taken from reference TRBV7-7 and TRBJ2-1, is GAGVSQSPRYKVTKRGQDVTLRCDPISSHATLYWYQQALGQGPEFLTYFNYEAQPDKSGLPSDRFSAERPEGSISTLTIQRTEQRDSAMYRCASSLTRGTVLDEQFFGPGTRLTVL.

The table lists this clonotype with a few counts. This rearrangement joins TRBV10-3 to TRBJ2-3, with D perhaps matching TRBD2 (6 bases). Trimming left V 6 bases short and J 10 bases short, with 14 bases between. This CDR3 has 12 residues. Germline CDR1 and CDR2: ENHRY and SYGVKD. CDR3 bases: TGTGCCATCAGCGATAATCTAGCGCCGCAGTATTTT. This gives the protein CAISDNLAPQYF.

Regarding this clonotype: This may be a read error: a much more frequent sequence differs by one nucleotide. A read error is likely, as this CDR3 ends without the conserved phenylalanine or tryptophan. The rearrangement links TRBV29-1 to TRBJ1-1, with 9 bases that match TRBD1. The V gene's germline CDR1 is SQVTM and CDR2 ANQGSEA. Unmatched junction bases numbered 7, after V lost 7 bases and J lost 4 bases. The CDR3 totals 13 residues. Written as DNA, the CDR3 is TGCAGCGCCGGGACAGGGTGGGGCACTGAAGCTTTCCTT. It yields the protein CSAGTGWGTEAFL.

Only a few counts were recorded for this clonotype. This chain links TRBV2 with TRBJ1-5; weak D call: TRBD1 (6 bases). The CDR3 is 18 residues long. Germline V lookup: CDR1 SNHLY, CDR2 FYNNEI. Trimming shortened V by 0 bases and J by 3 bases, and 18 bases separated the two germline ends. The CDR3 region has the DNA TGTGCCAGCAGTGAAGCGCTTCTGGGGGGCTGGAACAATCAGCCCCAGCATTTT. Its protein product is CASSEALLGGWNNQPQHF. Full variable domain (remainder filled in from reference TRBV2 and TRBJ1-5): EPEVTQTPSHQVTQMGQEVILRCVPISNHLYFYWYRQILGQKVEFLVSFYNNEISEKSEIFDDQFSVERPDGSNFTLKIRSTKLEDSAMYFCASSEALLGGWNNQPQHFGDGTRLSIL.

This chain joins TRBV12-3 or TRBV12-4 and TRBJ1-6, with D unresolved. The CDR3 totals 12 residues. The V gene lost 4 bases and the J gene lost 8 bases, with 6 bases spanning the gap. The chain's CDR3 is CASSSGYSPLHF. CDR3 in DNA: TGTGCCAGCAGTTCAGGATATTCACCCCTCCACTTT.

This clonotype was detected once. The CDR3 DNA reads TGTGCCACCAGCAGAGTTGGAGTGACTGGGGGAGCTTTCTTT. Translated: CATSRVGVTGGAFF. The chain uses TRBV15 and TRBJ1-1; D perhaps matches TRBD1 (5 bases). The CDR3 length is 14 residues. V was clipped by 1 base and J by 10 bases, with 16 bases between them. The germline V gene has CDR1 LNHNV and CDR2 YYDKDF (reference sequence).

Here the CDR3 DNA reads TGTGCCACCCAGGCAGGGCTGAACACTGAAGCTTTCTTT. Translated, it gives CATQAGLNTEAFF. The genes are TRBV10-3 and TRBJ1-1; TRBD1 might be the D (5 bases). V lost 10 bases, J lost 0 bases, and 12 bases lay in between. The CDR3 runs to 13 residues. Per germline, CDR1 ENHRY and CDR2 SYGVKD.

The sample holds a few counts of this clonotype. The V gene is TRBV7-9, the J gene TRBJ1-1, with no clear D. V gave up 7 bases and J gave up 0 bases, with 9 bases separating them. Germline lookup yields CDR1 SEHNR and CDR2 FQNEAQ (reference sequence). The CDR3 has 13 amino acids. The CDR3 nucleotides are TGTGCCAGCATCCCCAGCATGAACACTGAAGCTTTCTTT. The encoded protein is CASIPSMNTEAFF.

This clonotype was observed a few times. The CDR3 DNA is TGTGCCAGCGGGAGGGGTTTGGACTATGGCTACACCTTC. Residues: CASGRGLDYGYTF. This chain uses TRBV12-3 or TRBV12-4 with TRBJ1-2; D possibly corresponds to TRBD1 (5 bases). V was pared by 8 bases and J by 3 bases, with 13 bases between. This CDR3 is built from 13 residues.

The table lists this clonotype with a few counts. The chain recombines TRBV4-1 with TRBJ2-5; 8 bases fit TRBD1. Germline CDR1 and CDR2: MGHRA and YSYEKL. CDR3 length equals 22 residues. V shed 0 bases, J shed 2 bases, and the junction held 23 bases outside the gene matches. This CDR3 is CASSQDLPQVSWGGTGQETQYF. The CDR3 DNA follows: TGCGCCAGCAGCCAAGACCTACCACAAGTTTCCTGGGGCGGGACAGGTCAAGAGACCCAGTACTTC.

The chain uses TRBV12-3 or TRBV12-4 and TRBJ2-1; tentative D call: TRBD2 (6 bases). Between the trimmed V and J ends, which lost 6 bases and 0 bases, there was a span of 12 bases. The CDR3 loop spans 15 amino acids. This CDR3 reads CASRSAGHSYNEQFF. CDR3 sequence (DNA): TGTGCCAGCAGGTCAGCGGGCCACTCCTACAATGAGCAGTTCTTC.

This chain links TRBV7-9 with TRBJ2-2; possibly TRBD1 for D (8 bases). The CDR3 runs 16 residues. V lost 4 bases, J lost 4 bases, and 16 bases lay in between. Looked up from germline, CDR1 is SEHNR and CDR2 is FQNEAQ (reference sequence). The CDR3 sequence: CASSSGQGGVTGELFF. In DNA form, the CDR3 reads TGTGCCAGCAGCTCAGGACAGGGAGGGGTCACCGGGGAGCTGTTTTTT.